The 27 T cell receptor beta chains below come from one sample, sequenced in a study of PD-L1 blockade in urothelial cancer. Time point of the sample: peripheral blood 6 weeks after treatment start. The data were produced by immunoSEQ multiplex PCR, yet TCRdb's version contains in-frame clones alone and is incomplete. The sample lists approximately 93,000 clones, roughly 85% seen once, with around 7.7% in the top ten. The sequencing here drew on PBMCs, taken around atezolizumab (anti-PD-L1) treatment. The receptors stem from a man in his 70s with urothelial cancer.

CDR3 DNA sequence: TGTGCCAGCAGCAAGAGGACAGGGGCAGAGACCCAGTACTTC. The encoded protein is CASSKRTGAETQYF. The chain joins TRBV7-7 to TRBJ2-5; 9 bases map to TRBD1. The CDR3 is 14 amino acids. Trimming cost V 5 bases and J 4 bases; bases outside gene matches: 5. Per the germline V gene, CDR1 is SSHAT and CDR2 is FNYEAQ (reference sequence).

The chain uses TRBV14 and TRBJ2-6; no clear D gene. Between the trimmed V and J ends, which lost 1 base and 1 base, there was a span of 5 bases. This CDR3 spans 15 amino acids. Germline V gene lookup returns CDR1 SGHDN and CDR2 FVKESK. CDR3 sequence: CASSQGQSGANVLTF. The DNA for the CDR3 is TGTGCCAGCAGCCAAGGCCAGTCTGGGGCCAACGTCCTGACTTTC.

This clone has just one count. The chain is built from TRBV10-3 and TRBJ2-3; possibly TRBD2 for D (5 bases). V gave up 7 bases and J gave up 5 bases, with 16 bases separating them. The germline V gene encodes CDR1 ENHRY and CDR2 SYGVKD. The CDR3 contains 14 residues. The CDR3 here is CAINGGPREDTQYF. The CDR3 DNA follows: TGTGCCATCAACGGCGGCCCGAGGGAAGATACGCAGTATTTT.

This rearrangement joins TRBV19 to TRBJ1-1, with D unclear. V lost 4 bases, J lost 3 bases, and 12 bases lay in between. The CDR3 is 14 amino acids. Looked up from germline, CDR1 is LNHDA and CDR2 is SQIVND (reference sequence). CDR3 sequence reads: CASSTSKFYTEAFF. As DNA, the CDR3 is TGTGCCAGTAGTACTAGTAAATTCTACACTGAAGCTTTCTTT.

The chain combines TRBV27 with TRBJ1-5; 8 positions agree with TRBD1. The CDR3 has 15 amino acids. Germline CDR1 and CDR2: MNHEY and SMNVEV (reference sequence). The V gene end was trimmed by 4 bases and the J gene end by 4 bases; junction bases not matched to a gene: 6. The CDR3, as DNA: TGTGCCAGCAGTTCAGACAGGGGAAAAAATCAGCCCCAGCATTTT. This translates into CASSSDRGKNQPQHF.

CDR3 coding DNA: TGTGCCAGCAGTTATACCGGACAGGAAGCTTTCTTT. This encodes CASSYTGQEAFF. The V call is TRBV2, the J call TRBJ1-1; the D gene is possibly TRBD1 (6 bases). Trimming shortened V by 5 bases and J by 8 bases, and 12 bases separated the two germline ends. This CDR3 contains 12 residues. Germline V lookup: CDR1 SNHLY, CDR2 FYNNEI. Variable domain in full (rest from reference TRBV2 and TRBJ1-1): EPEVTQTPSHQVTQMGQEVILRCVPISNHLYFYWYRQILGQKVEFLVSFYNNEISEKSEIFDDQFSVERPDGSNFTLKIRSTKLEDSAMYFCASSYTGQEAFFGQGTRLTVV.

This chain uses TRBV9 with TRBJ2-3; 7 bases match TRBD1. Germline V CDR1 and CDR2: SGDLS, YYNGEE. The CDR3 has 19 amino acids. The junction had 15 bases not matched to a gene; V was cut back by 0 bases and J by 2 bases. CDR3 residues: CASSVGLNRGHASTDTQYF. Here the CDR3 DNA reads TGTGCCAGCAGCGTAGGTTTAAACAGGGGCCATGCCTCCACAGATACGCAGTATTTT.

The gene calls are TRBV25-1 and TRBJ1-2, with a weak D call TRBD1 (5 bases). The CDR3 loop spans 14 amino acids. Germline CDR1 reads MGHDK; CDR2 reads SYGVNS. Trimming shortened V by 1 base and J by 7 bases, and 13 bases separated the two germline ends. The CDR3 DNA is TGTGCCAGCAGTGAATCTTCAGGGTTGACTGGCTACACCTTC. It is translated as CASSESSGLTGYTF.

V and J are TRBV10-3 and TRBJ2-1; D not certain. In germline, CDR1 is ENHRY, CDR2 SYGVKD. The CDR3 spans 15 residues. Trimming shortened V by 5 bases and J by 2 bases, and 13 bases separated the two germline ends. CDR3 residues: CAISPTGKTYNEQFF. The CDR3 nucleotides are TGTGCCATCAGTCCGACTGGCAAGACCTACAATGAGCAGTTCTTC.

This chain joins TRBV7-6 and TRBJ2-1; 7 bases are a match to TRBD2. The V gene's germline CDR1 is SGHVS and CDR2 FNYEAQ. Losses at the gene ends were 1 base for V and 3 bases for J; bases not matched to a gene: 3. The CDR3 is 15 amino acids. In nucleotides, the CDR3 is TGTGCCAGCAGCTTAGGTGGGAGGGTCTACAATGAGCAGTTCTTC. Amino acid sequence: CASSLGGRVYNEQFF.

The V gene is TRBV10-3, the J gene TRBJ2-1; D possibly corresponds to TRBD1 (6 bases). Germline CDR1 ENHRY, CDR2 SYGVKD. Trimming cost V 6 bases and J 0 bases, with 12 bases left between them. The CDR3 runs 15 residues. The CDR3 coding sequence is TGTGCCATCAGAGGGGACACCCTCTCCTACAATGAGCAGTTCTTC. This gives the protein CAIRGDTLSYNEQFF.

The chain couples TRBV2 to TRBJ1-3; 10 positions match TRBD1. In germline, CDR1 is SNHLY, CDR2 FYNNEI. V was clipped by 8 bases and J by 0 bases; unmatched bases: 10. This CDR3 is 17 amino acids long. The CDR3 here is CASRDRGLSSSGNTIYF. The CDR3 DNA reads TGTGCCAGCCGGGACAGGGGCCTGTCTAGCTCTGGAAACACCATATATTTT.

V and J are TRBV18 and TRBJ1-1; D unresolved. Germline CDR1 KGHSH, CDR2 LQKENI. This CDR3 spans 14 amino acids. The V gene lost 2 bases and the J gene lost 0 bases, with 7 bases spanning the gap. The chain's CDR3 is CASSPTEMNTEAFF. In DNA form, the CDR3 reads TGTGCCAGCTCACCAACAGAGATGAACACTGAAGCTTTCTTT.

The chain is built from TRBV5-1 and TRBJ1-1, with a possible D match to TRBD1 (5 bases). From germline, CDR1 is SGHRS and CDR2 YFSETQ. The V end was cut by 0 bases, the J end by 5 bases, with 11 bases between. The CDR3 totals 14 residues. CDR3 in amino acids: CASSLVGEGTEAFF. The CDR3 DNA follows: TGCGCCAGCAGCTTGGTAGGGGAGGGAACTGAAGCTTTCTTT.

The chain has TRBV7-6 and TRBJ2-7; 10 bases are a match to TRBD1. The CDR3 is made up of 15 amino acids. V lost 5 bases to trimming and J lost 3 bases; unmatched junction nucleotides: 7. Germline V lookup: CDR1 SGHVS, CDR2 FNYEAQ. The CDR3 spells CASSRSGQGFYEQYF. CDR3 coding DNA: TGTGCCAGCAGCCGTTCGGGACAGGGGTTCTACGAGCAGTACTTC.

The chain combines TRBV5-1 with TRBJ1-5; D gene ambiguous. This CDR3 is 13 amino acids long. The germline gives CDR1 SGHRS, CDR2 YFSETQ. V was trimmed by 1 base and J by 4 bases, leaving 6 bases between them. This CDR3 reads CASSLNLNQPQHF. CDR3 coding DNA: TGCGCCAGCAGCTTGAATCTTAATCAGCCCCAGCATTTT.

This clone was recorded once. V usage is TRBV19 and J usage is TRBJ2-6; possible D gene TRBD1, 6 bases. The germline V gene has CDR1 LNHDA and CDR2 SQIVND (reference sequence). Trimming left V 7 bases short and J 4 bases short, with 11 bases between. The CDR3 runs 14 residues. CDR3 nucleotide sequence: TGTGCCAGTATCAACAGGGCAGGGGCCAACGTCCTGACTTTC. Protein: CASINRAGANVLTF.

The chain has TRBV2 and TRBJ2-5, with TRBD2 matching over 16 bases. V lost 4 bases, J lost 5 bases, and 4 bases stayed unmatched. The CDR3 sequence is 16 residues long. Looked up from germline, CDR1 is SNHLY and CDR2 is FYNNEI. DNA for the CDR3: TGTGCCAGCAGTGGGGGGACTAGCGGGAGGGGGGAGACCCAGTACTTC. Its protein is CASSGGTSGRGETQYF.

The V call is TRBV7-2, the J call TRBJ1-5; maybe TRBD1 (5 bases). The V gene lost 4 bases and the J gene lost 2 bases, with 15 bases spanning the gap. The CDR3 contains 16 residues. Germline CDR1 and CDR2: SGHTA and FQGNSA. DNA for the CDR3: TGTGCCAGCAGCTCGGGCGGGGGAAGAGGCAATCAGCCCCAGCATTTT. Encoded protein: CASSSGGGRGNQPQHF.

The V call is TRBV2, the J call TRBJ1-4, with 7 nucleotides matching TRBD1. The ends lost 6 bases at V and 6 bases at J; junction bases unmatched: 10. The CDR3 spans 15 residues. Germline values: CDR1 SNHLY, CDR2 FYNNEI. DNA for the CDR3: TGTGCCAGCAGGGATAGGGGGCGGATTGATGAAAAACTGTTTTTT. Translating gives CASRDRGRIDEKLFF.

This clone has only one observation. This sequence joins TRBV10-3 and TRBJ1-2, with no clear D. In germline, CDR1 is ENHRY, CDR2 SYGVKD. There are 13 residues in the CDR3. With 5 bases removed from V and 2 bases from J, the gap between germline ends came to 9 bases. The CDR3 spells CAISKDGNYGYTF. The CDR3 DNA is TGTGCCATCAGTAAAGACGGGAACTATGGCTACACCTTC.

The chain couples TRBV7-9 to TRBJ2-2, with D possibly TRBD1 on 6 matching bases. The CDR3 consists of 15 residues. The V gene lost 7 bases and the J gene lost 2 bases, with 14 bases spanning the gap. Germline V gene data show CDR1 as SEHNR and CDR2 as FQNEAQ (reference sequence). The CDR3 DNA reads as TGTGCCAGCACCGAAAGACAGGCCAACACCGGGGAGCTGTTTTTT. It codes for CASTERQANTGELFF. The variable domain in full, completed from reference TRBV7-9 and TRBJ2-2, reads DTGVSQNPRHKITKRGQNVTFRCDPISEHNRLYWYRQTLGQGPEFLTYFQNEAQLEKSRLLSDRFSAERPKGSFSTLEIQRTEQGDSAMYLCASTERQANTGELFFGEGSRLTVL.

The chain joins TRBV6-1 to TRBJ2-2; 8 bases line up with TRBD1. Germline CDR1 is MNHNS and CDR2 is SASEGT. V lost 4 bases to trimming and J lost 7 bases; unmatched junction nucleotides: 11. This CDR3 is built from 16 residues. Here the CDR3 reads CASSASGRGLVGELFF. In DNA form, the CDR3 reads TGTGCCAGCAGTGCGAGCGGCAGGGGGCTCGTCGGGGAGCTGTTTTTT.

The J gene is TRBJ1-5, the V gene TRBV6-6, with 9 bases identical to TRBD1. V gave up 6 bases and J gave up 1 base; unmatched junction bases: 4. Per the germline V gene, CDR1 is MNHNY and CDR2 is SVGAGI (reference sequence). The CDR3 has 15 amino acids. The CDR3 spells CASSWGQGSNQPQHF. As DNA, the CDR3 is TGTGCCAGCAGCTGGGGACAGGGAAGCAATCAGCCCCAGCATTTT.

In DNA form, the CDR3 reads TGTGCCAGCAGTTTGGGCAGGGCCTCCGGGGAGCTGTTTTTT. This codes for CASSLGRASGELFF. This chain uses TRBV27 with TRBJ2-2, with a possible D match to TRBD1 (5 bases). This CDR3 is 14 amino acids long. Between the trimmed V and J ends, which lost 3 bases and 6 bases, there was a span of 11 bases. Per germline, CDR1 MNHEY and CDR2 SMNVEV (reference sequence).

V gene TRBV6-1 combines with J gene TRBJ2-5; D perhaps matches TRBD2 (5 bases). Germline values: CDR1 MNHNS, CDR2 SASEGT. Trimming shortened V by 5 bases and J by 5 bases, and 18 bases separated the two germline ends. This CDR3 region has 15 residues. This CDR3 reads CASSTPGSPPETQYF. The CDR3 DNA is TGTGCCAGCAGTACCCCGGGGTCCCCTCCGGAGACCCAGTACTTC.

V gene TRBV7-8 combines with J gene TRBJ1-5; D is perhaps TRBD1 (5 bases). This CDR3 region has 15 residues. The germline V and J ends were trimmed by 1 base and 10 bases, with 17 bases remaining between them. Germline loops: CDR1 SGHVS, CDR2 FQNEAQ. The CDR3: CASSLEGVVVVPQHF. CDR3 DNA: TGTGCCAGCAGCTTAGAAGGGGTCGTGGTGGTTCCCCAGCATTTT.